The T cell receptor (beta chain) described here comes from a study of T cells in Graves' hyperthyroidism and ophthalmopathy. Across the study: The initial diagnosis was the point when peripheral blood was collected, ahead of any treatment. Study-wide points: From stable hyperthyroidism, ophthalmopathy was set apart by a 13 V-J model.

This clonotype was observed a handful of times. The antigen is unknown. Graves' hyperthyroidism is called stable when ophthalmopathy does not progress within 18 months. Fresh 10 ml peripheral blood yielded PBMCs. CDR1 is SNHLY, CDR2 FYNNEI, per germline. V was pared by 6 bases and J by 3 bases, with 14 bases between. The CDR3 contains 14 residues. Template material for amplifying TCR beta CDR3 regions consisted of RNA transcripts. During a first-round RT-PCR of the TCR CDR3, the HTBI primer set was used. TCRdb reprocessed the multiplex PCR reads via MiXCR and lists one record per CDR3 protein. The sample has some 550,000 distinct CDR3 sequences, roughly 20% seen once.

The chain couples TRBV2 to TRBJ2-5, with a possible D match to TRBD2 (5 bases). The TCR was taken from a man aged 18 to 30 with Graves' hyperthyroidism. Sequenced: blood. CDR3 sequence (DNA): TGTGCCAGCAGGGGCGGACTGCTTGAAGAGACCCAGTACTTC. This translates into CASRGGLLEETQYF. The full variable domain, with the rest looked up from reference TRBV2 and TRBJ2-5, is EPEVTQTPSHQVTQMGQEVILRCVPISNHLYFYWYRQILGQKVEFLVSFYNNEISEKSEIFDDQFSVERPDGSNFTLKIRSTKLEDSAMYFCASRGGLLEETQYFGPGTRLLVL.